The 27 T cell receptor beta chains below come from one sample, sequenced in a study of T cell repertoires in cytomegalovirus infection (dated by TCRdb to about 2019). Sequencing was carried out with an Illumina HiSeq 1500. TCRdb reanalyzed the raw reads on its own, using fastp at Q25 for trimming and MiXCR for clone calling, and kept in-frame beta chains. Duplicate CDR3 protein sequences are folded into a single record with the most common DNA and genes. The sample table contains 290,000 or so distinct CDR3 sequences; only one count was recorded for 20% to 30% of them. Approximately 14% of the sample rests with the top ten. The material sequenced was PBMCs. These TCRs come from a human donor in good health (CMV status not recorded). Some clones in this sample may be carry-over from other donors' samples.

This chain uses TRBV20-1 with TRBJ2-7; 7 bases fit TRBD2. The CDR3 length is 15 residues. CDR1 DFQATT and CDR2 SNEGSKA come from the germline V gene (reference sequence). The V and J ends lost 0 bases and 0 bases, in that order; junction bases with no gene match: 5. The CDR3 DNA is TGCAGTGCTAGAGACATATTAGCGGGCTCCTACGAGCAGTACTTC. Protein sequence: CSARDILAGSYEQYF.

Only a few counts were recorded for this clonotype. CDR3 protein: CASSERERTGRQFF. CDR3 bases: TGTGCCAGCAGTGAGCGGGAGAGGACAGGGAGGCAGTTCTTC. The rearrangement joins TRBV6-1 to TRBJ2-1; D may be TRBD1 (8 bases). The germline V gene encodes CDR1 MNHNS and CDR2 SASEGT. This CDR3 spans 14 amino acids. Trimming stripped 3 bases from V and 12 bases from J, with 18 bases between.

This clonotype was recorded at least ten times. The chain uses TRBV7-2 and TRBJ2-3; D call uncertain. Germline V gene sequence: CDR1 SGHTA, CDR2 FQGNSA. The CDR3 contains 12 residues. Trimming cost V 5 bases and J 6 bases, with 9 bases left between them. Written as DNA, the CDR3 is TGTGCCAGCAGCCCCCAATTGGATACGCAGTATTTT. Translation gives CASSPQLDTQYF. Using reference TRBV7-2 and TRBJ2-3 for the parts outside the CDR3, the full variable domain is GAGVSQSPSNKVTEKGKDVELRCDPISGHTALYWYRQSLGQGLEFLIYFQGNSAPDKSGLPSDRFSAERTGGSVSTLTIQRTQQEDSAVYLCASSPQLDTQYFGPGTRLTVL.

The V gene is TRBV19, the J gene TRBJ1-4; D is uncertain. The germline CDR1 and CDR2 sequences are LNHDA and SQIVND (reference sequence). The CDR3 runs 12 residues. Trimming took off 5 bases at V and 16 bases at J, with 17 bases between the two ends. CDR3: CASSSPVEEPFF. The CDR3 nucleotides are TGTGCCAGTAGTTCCCCTGTGGAAGAGCCGTTTTTT.

The sample holds many counts of this clonotype. V and J are TRBV7-6 and TRBJ2-2; D could derive from TRBD1 or TRBD2 (5 bases each). The CDR3 has 16 residues. Trimming removed 3 bases at V and 2 bases at J, with 13 bases between. Looked up from germline, CDR1 is SGHVS and CDR2 is FNYEAQ. The CDR3 loop is CASSFARGPNTGELFF. For the CDR3, the DNA is TGTGCCAGCAGCTTCGCCCGGGGACCTAACACCGGGGAGCTGTTTTTT. Full variable domain (outside the CDR3, taken from reference TRBV7-6 and TRBJ2-2): GAGVSQSPRYKVTKRGQDVALRCDPISGHVSLYWYRQALGQGPEFLTYFNYEAQQDKSGLPNDRFSAERPEGSISTLTIQRTEQRDSAMYRCASSFARGPNTGELFFGEGSRLTVL.

The sample holds a few counts of this clonotype. The V gene is TRBV5-1, the J gene TRBJ2-2; 9 bases are shared with TRBD2. This CDR3 is built from 16 residues. Germline-derived CDR1 and CDR2 are SGHRS and YFSETQ. J gave up 4 bases and V 4 bases, and 8 bases lay outside the gene matches. Here the CDR3 reads CASSGAGGRATGELFF. CDR3 bases: TGCGCCAGCAGCGGAGCTGGCGGGAGGGCCACCGGGGAGCTGTTTTTT.

This clonotype appeared a few times. One end of the junction does not line up with germline, which may come from a read error. The chain couples TRBV28 to TRBJ1-2; the match to TRBD1 covers 7 bases. The germline gives CDR1 MDHEN, CDR2 SYDVKM. The CDR3 is 12 residues long. Here the CDR3 reads CASSFPSDRRAF. The DNA for the CDR3 is TGTGCCAGCAGTTTCCCCTCGGACAGGAGAGCCTTC.

This clonotype was counted at least ten times. J is TRBJ1-2 and V is TRBV7-2; D gene uncertain. Germline lookup yields CDR1 SGHTA and CDR2 FQGNSA. V lost 7 bases and J 2 bases, leaving 17 bases between the germline ends. There are 15 residues in the CDR3. The CDR3 sequence: CASTLSRISNYGYTF. For the CDR3, the DNA is TGTGCCAGCACCCTATCTCGGATTTCAAACTATGGCTACACCTTC.

The J gene is TRBJ1-2, the V gene TRBV10-3; D not resolved. The CDR3 sequence is 13 residues long. Deletions cut 6 bases from V and 3 bases from J, with 11 bases between. The germline V gene encodes CDR1 ENHRY and CDR2 SYGVKD. CDR3 loop: CAISPAAHYGYTF. DNA of the CDR3: TGTGCCATCAGCCCGGCGGCTCACTATGGCTACACCTTC.

This clonotype was seen repeatedly, ten times or more. This chain joins TRBV7-2 and TRBJ2-7, with D uncertain. With 6 bases removed from V and 5 bases from J, the gap between germline ends came to 14 bases. Germline assignment: CDR1 SGHTA and CDR2 FQGNSA. This CDR3 is built from 13 residues. The CDR3 DNA sequence: TGTGCCAGCAGGCGAGGTTACTCTAACGAGCAGTACTTC. Protein product: CASRRGYSNEQYF. The entire variable domain, with the rest obtained from reference TRBV7-2 and TRBJ2-7, is as follows: GAGVSQSPSNKVTEKGKDVELRCDPISGHTALYWYRQSLGQGLEFLIYFQGNSAPDKSGLPSDRFSAERTGGSVSTLTIQRTQQEDSAVYLCASRRGYSNEQYFGPGTRLTVT.

This clonotype has a handful of counts. The J gene is TRBJ1-1, the V gene TRBV9; unclear D gene. The CDR3 length is 14 residues. The germline CDR1 and CDR2 sequences are SGDLS and YYNGEE. V was cut by 0 bases and J by 1 base, with 7 bases left in between. The CDR3 protein is CASSVEWANTEAFF. CDR3 DNA sequence: TGTGCCAGCAGCGTAGAGTGGGCGAACACTGAAGCTTTCTTT.

As regards this clonotype: A much larger clone sits a single nucleotide away, making a read error possible. The chain couples TRBV6-4 to TRBJ2-2; D perhaps matches TRBD1 (5 bases). The germline V gene encodes CDR1 MRHNA and CDR2 SNTAGT. Between the trimmed V and J ends, which lost 4 bases and 4 bases, there was a span of 13 bases. This CDR3 is 15 amino acids long. The CDR3 nucleotides are TGTGCCAGCAGTGTCGACAGTGAGGTCACCGGGGAGCTGTTTTTT. Protein sequence: CASSVDSEVTGELFF.

The chain couples TRBV15 to TRBJ1-5; no firm D call. Trimming removed 3 bases at V and 7 bases at J, with 19 bases between. The CDR3 loop spans 16 amino acids. The germline CDR1 and CDR2 sequences are LNHNV and YYDKDF (reference sequence). Here the CDR3 DNA reads TGTGCCACCAGCAGGGCGATTGGCGGGAATAGGCAGCCCCAGCATTTT. This translates into CATSRAIGGNRQPQHF.

This clonotype was found many times. This sequence joins TRBV7-2 and TRBJ2-7; 13 nucleotides line up with TRBD2. Germline trimming cut 2 bases from V and 3 bases from J; bases unmatched to any gene: 4. The V gene's germline CDR1 is SGHTA and CDR2 FQGNSA. This CDR3 contains 16 residues. Here the CDR3 DNA reads TGTGCCAGCAGCTTAACTAGCGGGAGGGGAGTCTACGAGCAGTACTTC. Residues: CASSLTSGRGVYEQYF.

The V gene is TRBV14, the J gene TRBJ1-6; no reliable D call. Germline CDR1 SGHDN, CDR2 FVKESK. The CDR3 spans 16 residues. The V and J ends lost 3 bases and 8 bases respectively, with 17 bases between them. The CDR3 reads CASSHQVGSLDSPLHF. The DNA for the CDR3 is TGTGCCAGCAGCCACCAAGTGGGCAGTTTGGATTCACCCCTCCACTTT.

This clonotype was counted between two and nine times. V usage is TRBV11-2 and J usage is TRBJ2-7; a weak D match, TRBD1 (5 bases). The CDR3 spans 16 residues. Looked up from germline, CDR1 is SGHAT and CDR2 is FQNNGV. V was trimmed by 7 bases and J by 3 bases, leaving 22 bases between them. DNA of the CDR3: TGTGCCAGCACCCCCTGGGGCCAGGACGGCTACTACGAGCAGTACTTC. This encodes CASTPWGQDGYYEQYF.

This clonotype appeared many times. The CDR3 nucleotides are TGTGCCAGCAGCTCAACCCGACAGGCCGGTGAGCAGTTCTTC. Encoded protein: CASSSTRQAGEQFF. The rearrangement uses TRBV7-2 and TRBJ2-1, with D tentatively TRBD1 (6 bases). The ends were cut back, 4 bases at V and 9 bases at J, with 16 bases in the middle. This CDR3 region has 14 residues. Germline values: CDR1 SGHTA, CDR2 FQGNSA.

This clonotype was counted ten times or more. This chain uses TRBV7-2 with TRBJ2-3, with a weak D call TRBD2 (5 bases). The CDR3 length is 15 residues. CDR1 and CDR2 (germline): SGHTA, FQGNSA. The V end was cut by 1 base, the J end by 3 bases, with 11 bases between. Here the CDR3 reads CASSLGGQYTDTQYF. The CDR3 DNA follows: TGTGCCAGCAGCTTAGGAGGGCAGTATACAGATACGCAGTATTTT.

This clonotype has more than one count but fewer than ten. This sequence joins TRBV5-4 and TRBJ2-7; 7 bases are a match to TRBD2. The V segment lost 4 bases and the J segment 3 bases; nucleotides outside the gene matches: 7. From germline, CDR1 is SGHNT and CDR2 YYREEE (reference sequence). The CDR3 length is 14 residues. CDR3 DNA sequence: TGTGCCAGCAGCGGGGGGGGTGGGAACTACGAGCAGTACTTC. Translated, it gives CASSGGGGNYEQYF.

The chain links TRBV6-4 to TRBJ2-6; no firm D call. CDR3 length: 15 residues. Trimming stripped 2 bases from V and 0 bases from J, with 5 bases between. Per germline, CDR1 MRHNA and CDR2 SNTAGT. The CDR3 DNA follows: TGTGCCAGCAGTGACAGCGTCTCTGGGGCCAACGTCCTGACTTTC. Translating gives CASSDSVSGANVLTF.

This clonotype was observed a handful of times. The genes are TRBV20-1 and TRBJ1-2; 7 bases fit TRBD1. The CDR3 is made up of 14 amino acids. Germline values: CDR1 DFQATT, CDR2 SNEGSKA (reference sequence). The V segment lost 3 bases and the J segment 4 bases; nucleotides outside the gene matches: 8. The CDR3: CSASLGTASYGYTF. Written as DNA, the CDR3 is TGCAGTGCTAGCCTCGGGACAGCCAGCTATGGCTACACCTTC.

There are a few counts of this clonotype. V gene TRBV28 combines with J gene TRBJ1-2; D gene ambiguous. The V gene lost 6 bases and the J gene lost 7 bases, with 15 bases spanning the gap. The CDR3 extends over 13 amino acids. CDR1 MDHEN and CDR2 SYDVKM come from the germline V gene. The CDR3 DNA sequence: TGTGCCAGCAGGCAAACGTCGGGTCGTGGCTACACCTTC. It is translated as CASRQTSGRGYTF.

The table lists this clonotype with a few counts. The CDR3: CASSTAAYNSPLHF. CDR3 bases: TGTGCCAGCAGCACAGCGGCTTATAATTCACCCCTCCACTTT. V is TRBV7-2 and J is TRBJ1-6; D remains unclear. The CDR3 has 14 amino acids. CDR1 and CDR2 (germline): SGHTA, FQGNSA. Between the trimmed V and J ends, which lost 5 bases and 4 bases, there was a span of 9 bases.

This clonotype was seen repeatedly, ten times or more. The gene calls are TRBV7-2 and TRBJ1-6, with 9 bases matching TRBD1. The CDR3 covers 14 residues. CDR1 SGHTA and CDR2 FQGNSA come from the germline V gene. V gave up 4 bases and J gave up 9 bases; unmatched junction bases: 4. The CDR3 spells CASSSGQGSSPLHF. The CDR3 coding sequence is TGTGCCAGCAGCTCGGGACAGGGAAGTTCACCCCTCCACTTT. Together with reference TRBV7-2 and TRBJ1-6, the CDR3 gives the full variable domain: GAGVSQSPSNKVTEKGKDVELRCDPISGHTALYWYRQSLGQGLEFLIYFQGNSAPDKSGLPSDRFSAERTGGSVSTLTIQRTQQEDSAVYLCASSSGQGSSPLHFGNGTRLTVT.

The chain recombines TRBV11-2 with TRBJ2-3; D remains ambiguous. Trimming removed 8 bases at V and 5 bases at J, with 14 bases between. The germline gives CDR1 SGHAT, CDR2 FQNNGV. The CDR3 runs 13 residues. The CDR3 reads CASASMAGDTQYF. The CDR3 DNA reads as TGTGCCAGCGCATCCATGGCCGGAGATACGCAGTATTTT.

The chain employs TRBV6-9 and TRBJ1-5; 7 bases agree with TRBD1. The junction had 8 bases not matched to a gene; V was cut back by 0 bases and J by 0 bases. The CDR3 sequence is 18 residues long. The V gene's germline CDR1 is MNHGY and CDR2 SVAAGI. This chain's CDR3 is CASSYSLDREYSNQPQHF. For the CDR3, the DNA is TGTGCCAGCAGTTATTCCCTTGACAGGGAGTATAGCAATCAGCCCCAGCATTTT.

This clonotype was counted only a few times. The chain has TRBV5-6 and TRBJ1-5; D might be TRBD1 (6 bases). The V end was cut by 1 base, the J end by 7 bases, with 12 bases between. The CDR3 is 14 amino acids. Germline loops: CDR1 SGHDT, CDR2 YYEEEE. The DNA of the CDR3 is TGTGCCAGCAGCTTGTTCCAGGGACAACAGCCCCAGCATTTT. It translates to CASSLFQGQQPQHF.